Shown below are 17 T cell receptor beta chains from a single sample sequenced in a study of cytotoxic CD8 clonotypes in ibrutinib-treated CLL. The protocol was immunoSEQ multiplex PCR, while the TCRdb copy is restricted to in-frame clones and leaves out a portion. The sample lists 140,000 or so clones, 79% occurring once. The sample consisted of PBMCs, taken after 12 months of ibrutinib treatment. These receptor sequences come from a human donor with chronic lymphocytic leukemia.

This chain uses TRBV10-2 with TRBJ2-1, with D uncertain. Trimming stripped 3 bases from V and 7 bases from J, with 16 bases between. The CDR3 length is 15 residues. Germline lookup yields CDR1 WSHSY and CDR2 SAAADI. The CDR3, as DNA: TGCGCCAGCAGTGACCCGTCCAGTCAAGGTAATGAGCAGTTCTTC. Its protein product is CASSDPSSQGNEQFF.

The chain has TRBV7-6 and TRBJ2-2; D remains unclear. The germline CDR1 and CDR2 sequences are SGHVS and FNYEAQ. Trimming pared 2 bases from V and 6 bases from J, leaving 1 base between. This CDR3 comprises 11 residues. This chain's CDR3 is CASSLSGELFF. The CDR3 DNA reads as TGTGCCAGCAGCTTATCCGGGGAGCTGTTTTTT. The complete variable domain, with remaining parts taken from reference TRBV7-6 and TRBJ2-2, reads GAGVSQSPRYKVTKRGQDVALRCDPISGHVSLYWYRQALGQGPEFLTYFNYEAQQDKSGLPNDRFSAERPEGSISTLTIQRTEQRDSAMYRCASSLSGELFFGEGSRLTVL.

This clone was counted a few times. The genes are TRBV5-1 and TRBJ1-5; D unresolved. CDR3 length equals 15 residues. Trimming left V 0 bases short and J 2 bases short, with 9 bases between. In germline, CDR1 is SGHRS, CDR2 YFSETQ. The CDR3, as DNA: TGCGCCAGCAGCTTGGACGGGTGGGGCAATCAGCCCCAGCATTTT. Translation: CASSLDGWGNQPQHF.

About this clone: Other nucleotide sequences in the sample specify the same CDR3. The DNA of the CDR3 is TGTGCCAGCAGCTCCGGGACGGGGGAGACAGATACGCAGTATTTT. It encodes CASSSGTGETDTQYF. The chain carries TRBV5-6 and TRBJ2-3, with a possible D match to TRBD2 (6 bases). CDR3 length: 15 amino acids. The V gene lost 3 bases and the J gene lost 3 bases, with 14 bases spanning the gap. Germline assignment: CDR1 SGHDT and CDR2 YYEEEE.

This clone has only one observation. The V call is TRBV18, the J call TRBJ2-1; D uncertain. The CDR3 is 15 amino acids. V lost 6 bases to trimming and J lost 4 bases, with 16 bases between them. Germline V lookup: CDR1 KGHSH, CDR2 LQKENI. In nucleotides, the CDR3 is TGTGCCAGCTCCCAAGGAGTGTCCAGTTACAATGAGCAGTTCTTC. This encodes CASSQGVSSYNEQFF.

This chain links TRBV7-2 with TRBJ2-3; 8 nucleotides align to TRBD2. The length of the CDR3 is 14 residues. Germline lookup yields CDR1 SGHTA and CDR2 FQGNSA. Germline trimming cut 8 bases from V and 4 bases from J; bases unmatched to any gene: 8. The CDR3 spells CASLGLAGADTQYF. CDR3 coding DNA: TGTGCCAGCCTGGGGCTAGCGGGCGCAGATACGCAGTATTTT.

V is TRBV4-3 and J is TRBJ2-3, with 12 bases identical to TRBD2. CDR1 LGHNA and CDR2 YSLEER come from the germline V gene. The CDR3 is 18 residues long. Losses at the gene ends were 0 bases for V and 2 bases for J; bases not matched to a gene: 6. The DNA for the CDR3 is TGCGCCAGCAGCCAAGACCGGCGACTAGCGGGAGACACAGATACGCAGTATTTT. The encoded protein is CASSQDRRLAGDTDTQYF.

The rearrangement joins TRBV11-2 to TRBJ2-1; tentative D call: TRBD2 (6 bases). The ends were cut back, 3 bases at V and 6 bases at J, with 21 bases in the middle. The CDR3 consists of 17 residues. CDR1 is SGHAT and CDR2 is FQNNGV in the germline V gene. The CDR3 sequence is CASSLWGGQIGGNEQFF. The CDR3, as DNA: TGTGCCAGCAGCTTGTGGGGAGGCCAAATCGGTGGCAATGAGCAGTTCTTC.

V usage is TRBV5-1 and J usage is TRBJ2-2, with D possibly matching TRBD2 (5 bases). The V and J ends lost 0 bases and 1 base respectively, with 10 bases between them. The CDR3 totals 16 residues. Germline V gives CDR1 SGHRS, CDR2 YFSETQ. The CDR3 coding sequence is TGCGCCAGCAGCTTGGACGGGGTGATGAACACCGGGGAGCTGTTTTTT. This sequence encodes CASSLDGVMNTGELFF.

The V call is TRBV4-2, the J call TRBJ2-1; 7 positions agree with TRBD2. This CDR3 has 19 residues. Trimming removed 1 base from V and 1 base from J; junction bases left unmatched: 13. Germline CDR1 and CDR2: LGHNA and YNFKEQ. CDR3 sequence: CASSQVDQLAPGSYNEQFF. For the CDR3, the DNA is TGTGCCAGCAGCCAAGTGGACCAACTAGCGCCGGGGTCCTACAATGAGCAGTTCTTC.

The V gene is TRBV27, the J gene TRBJ1-2; TRBD1 aligns across 7 bases. Germline V CDR1 and CDR2: MNHEY, SMNVEV (reference sequence). This CDR3 region has 12 residues. The V segment lost 5 bases and the J segment 6 bases; nucleotides outside the gene matches: 3. CDR3 sequence reads: CASSPDRDGYTF. In DNA, the CDR3 is TGTGCCAGCAGTCCCGACAGGGATGGCTACACCTTC.

The CDR3: CASSIGPSSYEQYF. CDR3 nucleotides: TGTGCCAGTAGTATTGGGCCAAGCTCCTACGAGCAGTACTTC. The rearrangement links TRBV19 to TRBJ2-7; D gene ambiguous. This CDR3 is built from 14 residues. Trimming shortened V by 3 bases and J by 0 bases, and 9 bases separated the two germline ends. Germline values: CDR1 LNHDA, CDR2 SQIVND (reference sequence).

The gene calls are TRBV18 and TRBJ2-1; TRBD2 agrees at 14 bases. Germline V gives CDR1 KGHSH, CDR2 LQKENI. The CDR3 is made up of 14 amino acids. V lost 5 bases and J lost 9; bases outside the gene matches: 3. This CDR3 is CASSRLAGGGEQFF. In nucleotides, the CDR3 is TGTGCCAGCTCAAGACTAGCGGGAGGGGGTGAGCAGTTCTTC.

This rearrangement joins TRBV7-9 to TRBJ1-1; no reliable D call. The CDR3 runs 12 residues. Germline V CDR1 and CDR2: SEHNR, FQNEAQ (reference sequence). Trimming removed 7 bases at V and 0 bases at J, with 6 bases between. The DNA of the CDR3 is TGTGCCAGCAAAGTGATGAACACTGAAGCTTTCTTT. Its translation: CASKVMNTEAFF.

This clone was found once. DNA for the CDR3: TGTGCCAGCAGCTTTACGACAGGCAGCACCGGGGAGCTGTTTTTT. Residues: CASSFTTGSTGELFF. V and J are TRBV5-4 and TRBJ2-2; D is perhaps TRBD1 (6 bases). The V end lost 2 bases, the J end lost 4 bases, and 12 bases lay between the germline ends. CDR1 SGHNT and CDR2 YYREEE come from the germline V gene (reference sequence). The CDR3 sequence is 15 residues long.

The chain links TRBV30 to TRBJ2-1, with TRBD2 matching 10 bases. The CDR3 has 17 residues. Germline V CDR1 and CDR2: GTSNPN, SVGIG (reference sequence). The ends lost 7 bases at V and 9 bases at J; junction bases unmatched: 21. The CDR3 spells CAYTERYAASGRVEQFF. CDR3 DNA: TGTGCCTATACGGAGAGGTATGCGGCTAGCGGGAGAGTTGAGCAGTTCTTC.

The chain employs TRBV21-1 and TRBJ2-7; whether TRBD2, the table's D call, matches the DNA was not checked. TRBV21-1 is a documented pseudogene. CDR3 length: 12 residues. CDR3 sequence: CASSKRAYEQYF. CDR3 sequence (DNA): TGTGCCAGCAGTAAGAGGGCCTACGAGCAGTACTTC.